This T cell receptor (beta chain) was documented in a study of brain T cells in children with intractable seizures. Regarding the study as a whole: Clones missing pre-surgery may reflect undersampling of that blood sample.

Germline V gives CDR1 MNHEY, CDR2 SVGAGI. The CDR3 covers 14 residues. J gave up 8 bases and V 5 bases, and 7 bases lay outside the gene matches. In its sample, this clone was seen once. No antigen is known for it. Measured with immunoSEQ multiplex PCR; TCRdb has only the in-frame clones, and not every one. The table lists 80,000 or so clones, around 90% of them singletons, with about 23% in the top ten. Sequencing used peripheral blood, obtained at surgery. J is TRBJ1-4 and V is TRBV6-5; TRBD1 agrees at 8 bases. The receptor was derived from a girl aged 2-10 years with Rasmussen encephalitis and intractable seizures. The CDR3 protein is CASSRTGFREKLFF. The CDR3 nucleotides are TGTGCCAGCAGTCGGACAGGGTTCCGAGAAAAACTGTTTTTT.